The sequence of this TCR beta chain was determined in a study of blood T cells in healthy people across ages (dated by TCRdb to between 2014 and 2017). Describing the broader study: In model experiments, template switching captured roughly one uniquely barcoded TCR beta cDNA molecule for every two T cells. Using deep sequencing normalized with unique cDNA molecular identifiers, the study measured how TCR beta repertoire diversity changes with age. The donors were split into four age groups: young (average around 15 years), middle-aged (around 37), aged (approximately 60) and long-lived (roughly 86). Donors of different ages were randomly distributed across sequencing lanes to avoid experimental bias. The study analyzed two additional independent replicas of 1 million unique cDNA reads from the same blood draw for two donors, one aged 18 to 30 and one aged 80 or older. Study-wide conclusions, independent of this receptor: Since profiling was done on bulk unsorted PBMCs, naive and antigen-experienced compartments could not be conclusively compared. Estimates of total diversity based on one million sequenced T cells were regarded as lower bounds and as underestimates. Donor CMV infection status was unknown, potentially confounding age-related changes in expanded clonotypes. Observed TCR beta diversity correlated strongly with the percentage of naive T cells measured by flow cytometry. Compared with the aged group, the long-lived group had more naive CD4+ T cells, fewer expanded clones and increased TCR diversity, a pattern suggesting age selection. Observed TCR beta diversity per million T cells fell roughly linearly with age, and a significant reduction was already apparent by age around 40.

Sequences SGDLS (CDR1) and YYNGEE (CDR2) are obtained from the germline V gene. Clipping removes 4 bases from V and 6 bases from J, with 10 as the unmatched junction base count. The CDR3 holds 15 amino acids from the cysteine to the phenylalanine. The sequence is cut down to CDR3 DNA, 45 bases in frame from base 1. Libraries came from 5' RACE. Sequencing was performed on an Illumina HiSeq 2500. The second PCR ran for about 7 to 11 cycles and used a J-beta primer mix along with a sample-barcoded 5' primer. A unique molecular identifier was introduced onto each TCR beta cDNA molecule by a template-switch 5' adaptor carrying 12 random nucleotides. Each sample yielded at least 2.5 million CDR3-containing paired-end reads. The Mint cDNA synthesis kit, primed by a TRBC-specific oligonucleotide, was used to synthesize first-strand cDNA from all RNA. Following uracil-DNA glycosylase treatment, all cDNA underwent a first 18-cycle PCR with the universal primers M1SS and BC2_uni_R. In the paper's pipeline: Each sample was normalized by randomly selecting 1 million high-quality reads, each carrying a distinct molecular identifier. Instead of being binned into consensus sequences, reads with shared molecular identifiers were discarded. MiTCR, with a Q25 quality threshold and the strictest error-elimination algorithm, was used for CDR3 identification, clonotype clustering and error correction. Lower-bound total TCR beta diversity was estimated with a nonparametric unseen species model using Euler transformation. TCRdb handled the public reads itself, with Q25 trimming in fastp and clone calling in MiXCR, and kept productive beta chains. Here each entry gathers all rows of one CDR3 protein and keeps the most common genes and DNA. These V and J calls originate from TCRdb's pipeline instead of the authors' own analysis. The sample table contains about 1.5 million distinct CDR3 sequences; only one count was recorded for around 40% of them. Approximately 4.1% of the sample comes from the top ten.

Turning to this clonotype: Its recognized antigen is unknown. One base away there is no much larger clone; base qualities are not given.

The 40 or so donors, aged roughly 6 to 90 years, were systemically healthy Caucasian individuals from Russia. Each donor gave ten milliliters of peripheral blood, collected into EDTA-treated Vacutainer tubes. Ficoll-Paque density-gradient centrifugation was used to isolate PBMCs, with at least 7 million per sample. Trizol reagent was used to extract total RNA from PBMCs, with at least 6 micrograms per sample. For every donor, flow cytometry on a PBMC aliquot measured the percentage of naive CD45RAhigh/CD27high T cells. This sequence uses TRBV9 and TRBJ2-4; 7 junctional bases match TRBD1. The sequencing sample was made of blood. The TCR sequence derives from a woman between 18 and 29 years old in good health. The CDR3 here reads CASSPGTDSTNIQYF. In nucleotides, the sequence is TGTGCCAGCAGCCCCGGGACAGATAGTACAAACATTCAGTACTTC.